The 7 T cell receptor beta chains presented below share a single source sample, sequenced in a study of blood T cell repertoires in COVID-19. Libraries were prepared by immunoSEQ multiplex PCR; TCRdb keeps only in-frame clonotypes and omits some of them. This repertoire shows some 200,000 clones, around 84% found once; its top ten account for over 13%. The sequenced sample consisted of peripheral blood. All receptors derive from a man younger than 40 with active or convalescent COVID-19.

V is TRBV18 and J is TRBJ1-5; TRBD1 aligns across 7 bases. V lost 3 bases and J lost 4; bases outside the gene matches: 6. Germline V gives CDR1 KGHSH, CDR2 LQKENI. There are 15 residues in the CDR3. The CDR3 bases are TGTGCCAGCTCACCGACAGGGCTCGGGAATCAGCCCCAGCATTTT. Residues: CASSPTGLGNQPQHF.

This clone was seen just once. The CDR3 bases are TGTGCCAGCAGCACTACTAGCACAGATACGCAGTATTTT. Protein product: CASSTTSTDTQYF. V is TRBV9 and J is TRBJ2-3; no reliable D call. Germline V gene lookup returns CDR1 SGDLS and CDR2 YYNGEE. This CDR3 spans 13 amino acids. Trimming shortened V by 4 bases and J by 0 bases, and 6 bases separated the two germline ends.

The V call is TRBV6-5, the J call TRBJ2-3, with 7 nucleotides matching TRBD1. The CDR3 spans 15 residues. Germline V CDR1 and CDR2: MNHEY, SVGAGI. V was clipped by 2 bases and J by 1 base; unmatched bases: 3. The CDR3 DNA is TGTGCCAGCAGTTACCGGGACAGCGGCACAGATACGCAGTATTTT. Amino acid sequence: CASSYRDSGTDTQYF.

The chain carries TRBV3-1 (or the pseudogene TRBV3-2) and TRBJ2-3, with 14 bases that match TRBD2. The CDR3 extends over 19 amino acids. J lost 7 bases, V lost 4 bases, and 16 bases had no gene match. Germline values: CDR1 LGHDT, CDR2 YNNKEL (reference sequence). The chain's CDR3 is CASSRRTSGGTTDPNTQYF. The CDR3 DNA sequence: TGTGCCAGCAGCCGTAGGACTAGCGGGGGGACGACCGACCCGAATACGCAGTATTTT.

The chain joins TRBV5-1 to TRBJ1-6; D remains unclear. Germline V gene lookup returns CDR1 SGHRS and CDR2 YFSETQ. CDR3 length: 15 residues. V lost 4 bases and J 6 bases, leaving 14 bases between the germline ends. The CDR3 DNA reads TGCGCCAGCAGCCAGGCGGGCGAGCCTAATTCACCCCTCCACTTT. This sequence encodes CASSQAGEPNSPLHF. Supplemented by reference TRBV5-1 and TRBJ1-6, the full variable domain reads KAGVTQTPRYLIKTRGQQVTLSCSPISGHRSVSWYQQTPGQGLQFLFEYFSETQRNKGNFPGRFSGRQFSNSRSEMNVSTLELGDSALYLCASSQAGEPNSPLHFGNGTRLTVT.

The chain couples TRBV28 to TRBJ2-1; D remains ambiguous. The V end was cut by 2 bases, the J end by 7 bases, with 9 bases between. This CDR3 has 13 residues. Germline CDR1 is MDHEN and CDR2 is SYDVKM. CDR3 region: CASSLVNINEQFF. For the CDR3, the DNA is TGTGCCAGCAGTTTAGTCAACATAAATGAGCAGTTCTTC. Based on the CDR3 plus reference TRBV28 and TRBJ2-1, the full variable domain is DVKVTQSSRYLVKRTGEKVFLECVQDMDHENMFWYRQDPGLGLRLIYFSYDVKMKEKGDIPEGYSVSREKKERFSLILESASTNQTSMYLCASSLVNINEQFFGPGTRLTVL.

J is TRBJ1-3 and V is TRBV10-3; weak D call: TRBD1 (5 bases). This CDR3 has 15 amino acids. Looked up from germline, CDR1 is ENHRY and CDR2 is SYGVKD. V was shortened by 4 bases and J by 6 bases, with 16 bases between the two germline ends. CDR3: CAISAPSTAINTIYF. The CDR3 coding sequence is TGTGCCATCAGTGCCCCATCGACAGCTATAAACACCATATATTTT.